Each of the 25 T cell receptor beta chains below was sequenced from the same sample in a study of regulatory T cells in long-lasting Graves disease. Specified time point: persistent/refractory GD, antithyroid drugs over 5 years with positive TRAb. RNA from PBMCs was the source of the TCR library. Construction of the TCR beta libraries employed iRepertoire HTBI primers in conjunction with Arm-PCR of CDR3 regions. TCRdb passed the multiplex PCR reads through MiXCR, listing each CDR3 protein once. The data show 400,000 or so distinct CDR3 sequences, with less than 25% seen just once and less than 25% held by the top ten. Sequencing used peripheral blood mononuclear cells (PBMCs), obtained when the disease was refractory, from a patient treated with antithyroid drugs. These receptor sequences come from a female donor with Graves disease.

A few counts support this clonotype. CDR3 sequence: CASSLFDGLNTEAFF. DNA of the CDR3: TGTGCCAGCTCGCTCTTCGACGGGCTGAACACTGAAGCTTTCTTT. The gene calls are TRBV18 and TRBJ1-1; no reliable D call. V was pared by 6 bases and J by 0 bases, with 14 bases between. Germline loops: CDR1 KGHSH, CDR2 LQKENI. CDR3 length: 15 residues. Combining the CDR3 with reference TRBV18 and TRBJ1-1 gives the whole variable domain NAGVMQNPRHLVRRRGQEARLRCSPMKGHSHVYWYRQLPEEGLKFMVYLQKENIIDESGMPKERFSAEFPKEGPSILRIQQVVRGDSAAYFCASSLFDGLNTEAFFGQGTRLTVV.

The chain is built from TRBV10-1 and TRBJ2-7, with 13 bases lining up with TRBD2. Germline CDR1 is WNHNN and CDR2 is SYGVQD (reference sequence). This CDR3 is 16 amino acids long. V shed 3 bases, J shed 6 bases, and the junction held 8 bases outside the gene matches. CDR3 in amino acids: CASSERPGLAGSEQYF. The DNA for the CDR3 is TGCGCCAGCAGTGAACGACCGGGACTAGCGGGATCCGAGCAGTACTTC.

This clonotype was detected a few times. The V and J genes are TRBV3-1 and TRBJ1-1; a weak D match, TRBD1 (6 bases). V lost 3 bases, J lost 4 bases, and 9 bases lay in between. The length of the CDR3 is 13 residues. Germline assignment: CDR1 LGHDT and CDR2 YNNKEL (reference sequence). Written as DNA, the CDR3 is TGTGCCAGCAGCCACGGACAGATCACTGAAGCTTTCTTT. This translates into CASSHGQITEAFF.

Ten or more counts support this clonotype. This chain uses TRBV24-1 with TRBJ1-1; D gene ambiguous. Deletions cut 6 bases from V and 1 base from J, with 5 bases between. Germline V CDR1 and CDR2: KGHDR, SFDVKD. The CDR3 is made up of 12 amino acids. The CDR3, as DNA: TGTGCCACCAGTCCAGGGAACACTGAAGCTTTCTTT. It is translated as CATSPGNTEAFF.

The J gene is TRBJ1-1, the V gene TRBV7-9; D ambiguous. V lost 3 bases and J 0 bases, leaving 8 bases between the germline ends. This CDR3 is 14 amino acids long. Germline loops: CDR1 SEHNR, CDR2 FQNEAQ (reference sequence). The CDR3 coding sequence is TGTGCCAGCAGCTTTGAGCGAGTGAACACTGAAGCTTTCTTT. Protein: CASSFERVNTEAFF.

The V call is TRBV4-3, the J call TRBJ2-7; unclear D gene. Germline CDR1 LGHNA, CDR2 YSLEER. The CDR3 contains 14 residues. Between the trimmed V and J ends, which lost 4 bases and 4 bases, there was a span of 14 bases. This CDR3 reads CASSPSTRDYEQYF. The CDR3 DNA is TGCGCCAGCAGCCCTTCGACAAGGGATTACGAGCAGTACTTC.

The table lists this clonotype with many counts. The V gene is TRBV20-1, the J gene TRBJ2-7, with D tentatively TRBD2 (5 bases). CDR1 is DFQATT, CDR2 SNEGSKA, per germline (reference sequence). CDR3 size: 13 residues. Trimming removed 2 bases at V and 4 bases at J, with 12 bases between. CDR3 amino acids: CSARRGIRYEQYF. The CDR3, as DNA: TGCAGTGCTAGAAGAGGGATTCGGTACGAGCAGTACTTC.

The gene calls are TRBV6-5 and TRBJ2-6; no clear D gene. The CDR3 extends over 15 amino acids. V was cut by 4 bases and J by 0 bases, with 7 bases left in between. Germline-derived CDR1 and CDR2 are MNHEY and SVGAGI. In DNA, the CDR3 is TGTGCCAGCAGTTTTGGTTCCTCTGGGGCCAACGTCCTGACTTTC. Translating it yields CASSFGSSGANVLTF.

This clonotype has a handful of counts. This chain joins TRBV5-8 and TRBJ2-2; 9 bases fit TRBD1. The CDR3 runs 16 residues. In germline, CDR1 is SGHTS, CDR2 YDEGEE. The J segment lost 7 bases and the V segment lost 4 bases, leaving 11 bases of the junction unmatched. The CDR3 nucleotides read TGTGCCAGCAGCCGCGGTCCCGGGACAGGGATCGGGGAGCTGTTTTTT. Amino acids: CASSRGPGTGIGELFF. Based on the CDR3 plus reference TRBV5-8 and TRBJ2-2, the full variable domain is EAGVTQSPTHLIKTRGQQATLRCSPISGHTSVYWYQQALGLGLQFLLWYDEGEERNRGNFPPRFSGRQFPNYSSELNVNALELEDSALYLCASSRGPGTGIGELFFGEGSRLTVL.

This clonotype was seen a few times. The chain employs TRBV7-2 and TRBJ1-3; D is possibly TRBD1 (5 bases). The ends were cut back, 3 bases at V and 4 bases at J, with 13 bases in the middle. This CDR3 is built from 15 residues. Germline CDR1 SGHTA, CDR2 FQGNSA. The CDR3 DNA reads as TGTGCCAGCAGCTTCCGGGGGGGGTTCGGAAACACCATATATTTT. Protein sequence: CASSFRGGFGNTIYF.

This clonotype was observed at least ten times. The CDR3 spells CATSKPGQGAHEQYF. CDR3 nucleotides: TGTGCCACCAGCAAACCGGGACAGGGGGCCCACGAGCAGTACTTC. V is TRBV15 and J is TRBJ2-7, with 12 positions matching TRBD1. Germline CDR1 LNHNV, CDR2 YYDKDF (reference sequence). This CDR3 is 15 amino acids long. With V trimmed by 4 bases and J by 5 bases, 6 bases remained unmatched.

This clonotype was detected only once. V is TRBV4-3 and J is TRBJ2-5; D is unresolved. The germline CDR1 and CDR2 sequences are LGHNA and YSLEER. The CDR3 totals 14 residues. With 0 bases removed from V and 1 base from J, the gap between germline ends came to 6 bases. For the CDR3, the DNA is TGCGCCAGCAGCCAAGAGCTTTTCCAAGAGACCCAGTACTTC. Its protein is CASSQELFQETQYF.

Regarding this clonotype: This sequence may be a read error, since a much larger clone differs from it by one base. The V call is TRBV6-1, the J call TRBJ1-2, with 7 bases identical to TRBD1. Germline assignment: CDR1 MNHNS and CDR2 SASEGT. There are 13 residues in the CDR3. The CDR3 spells CASRDRTYGGHTF. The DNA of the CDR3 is TGTGCCAGCAGGGACAGGACGTACGGTGGCCACACCTTC.

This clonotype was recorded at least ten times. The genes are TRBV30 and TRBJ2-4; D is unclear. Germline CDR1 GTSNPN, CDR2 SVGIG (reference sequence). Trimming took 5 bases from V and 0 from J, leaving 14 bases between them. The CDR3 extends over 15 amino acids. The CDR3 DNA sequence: TGTGCCTGGTCTCCGTTGGGTGGAGCCAAAAACATTCAGTACTTC. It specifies CAWSPLGGAKNIQYF.

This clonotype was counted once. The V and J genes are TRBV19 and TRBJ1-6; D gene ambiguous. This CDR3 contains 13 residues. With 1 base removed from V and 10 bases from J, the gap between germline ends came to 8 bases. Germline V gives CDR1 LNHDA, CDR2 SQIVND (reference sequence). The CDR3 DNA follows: TGTGCCAGTAGTATAGGGGCCGGCTCACCCCTCCACTTT. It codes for CASSIGAGSPLHF. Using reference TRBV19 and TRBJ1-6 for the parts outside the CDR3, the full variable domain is DGGITQSPKYLFRKEGQNVTLSCEQNLNHDAMYWYRQDPGQGLRLIYYSQIVNDFQKGDIAEGYSVSREKKESFPLTVTSAQKNPTAFYLCASSIGAGSPLHFGNGTRLTVT.

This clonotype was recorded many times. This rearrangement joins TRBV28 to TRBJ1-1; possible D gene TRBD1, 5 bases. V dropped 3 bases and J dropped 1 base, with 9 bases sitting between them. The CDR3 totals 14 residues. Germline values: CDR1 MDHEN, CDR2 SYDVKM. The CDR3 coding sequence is TGTGCCAGCAGTTTTTTTGGGGCGAACACTGAAGCTTTCTTT. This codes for CASSFFGANTEAFF.

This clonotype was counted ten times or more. The CDR3 sequence: CASSVNRGRETQYF. CDR3 nucleotide sequence: TGTGCCAGCAGTGTCAACAGGGGGCGAGAGACCCAGTACTTC. This sequence joins TRBV27 and TRBJ2-5; 9 nucleotides line up with TRBD1. There are 14 residues in the CDR3. Looked up from germline, CDR1 is MNHEY and CDR2 is SMNVEV (reference sequence). Unmatched junction bases numbered 5, after V lost 5 bases and J lost 4 bases.

The CDR3 DNA reads as TGTGCCATAGGGGAGTATTACGAGCAGTACTTC. This encodes CAIGEYYEQYF. The rearrangement joins TRBV7-3 to TRBJ2-7, with D perhaps matching TRBD1 or TRBD2 (5 bases each). The V gene's germline CDR1 is SGHTA and CDR2 FQGTGA. The CDR3 is 11 amino acids. V lost 10 bases and J 4 bases, leaving 11 bases between the germline ends. The whole variable domain, remainder taken from reference TRBV7-3 and TRBJ2-7, is GAGVSQTPSNKVTEKGKYVELRCDPISGHTALYWYRQSLGQGPEFLIYFQGTGAADDSGLPNDRFFAVRPEGSVSTLKIQRTERGDSAVYLCAIGEYYEQYFGPGTRLTVT.

CDR3 in amino acids: CASSTPSVGTRGVQYF. DNA of the CDR3: TGTGCCAGCAGCACCCCCTCCGTCGGGACCAGGGGGGTTCAGTACTTC. V usage is TRBV6-1 and J usage is TRBJ2-4; D perhaps matches TRBD1 (7 bases). Germline CDR1 is MNHNS and CDR2 is SASEGT. The CDR3 extends over 16 amino acids. V dropped 6 bases and J dropped 11 bases, with 26 bases sitting between them.

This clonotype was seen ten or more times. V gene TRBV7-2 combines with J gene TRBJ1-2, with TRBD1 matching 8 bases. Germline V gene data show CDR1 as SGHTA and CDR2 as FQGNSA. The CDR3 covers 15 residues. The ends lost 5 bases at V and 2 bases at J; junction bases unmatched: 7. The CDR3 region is CASSPGAGGNYGYTF. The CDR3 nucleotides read TGTGCCAGCAGCCCTGGGGCAGGGGGCAACTATGGCTACACCTTC.

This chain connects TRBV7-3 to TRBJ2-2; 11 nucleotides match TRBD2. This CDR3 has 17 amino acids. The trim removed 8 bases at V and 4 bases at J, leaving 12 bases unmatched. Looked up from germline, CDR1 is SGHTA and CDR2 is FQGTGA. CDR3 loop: CASPFTSGRSFTGELFF. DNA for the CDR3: TGTGCCAGCCCTTTCACTAGCGGGAGAAGTTTCACCGGGGAGCTGTTTTTT.

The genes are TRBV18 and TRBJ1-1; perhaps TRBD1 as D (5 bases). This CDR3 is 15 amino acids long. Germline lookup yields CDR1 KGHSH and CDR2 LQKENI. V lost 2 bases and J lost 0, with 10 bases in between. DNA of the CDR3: TGTGCCAGCTCACCAGGGGCGGGCATGAACACTGAAGCTTTCTTT. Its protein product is CASSPGAGMNTEAFF.

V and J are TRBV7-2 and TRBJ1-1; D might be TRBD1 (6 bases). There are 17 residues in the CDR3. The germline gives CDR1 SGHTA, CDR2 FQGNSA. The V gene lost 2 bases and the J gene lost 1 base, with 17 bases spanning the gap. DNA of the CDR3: TGTGCCAGCAGCTTACGGGGGACAATTTATGAGAACACTGAAGCTTTCTTT. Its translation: CASSLRGTIYENTEAFF. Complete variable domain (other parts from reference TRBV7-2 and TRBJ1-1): GAGVSQSPSNKVTEKGKDVELRCDPISGHTALYWYRQSLGQGLEFLIYFQGNSAPDKSGLPSDRFSAERTGGSVSTLTIQRTQQEDSAVYLCASSLRGTIYENTEAFFGQGTRLTVV.

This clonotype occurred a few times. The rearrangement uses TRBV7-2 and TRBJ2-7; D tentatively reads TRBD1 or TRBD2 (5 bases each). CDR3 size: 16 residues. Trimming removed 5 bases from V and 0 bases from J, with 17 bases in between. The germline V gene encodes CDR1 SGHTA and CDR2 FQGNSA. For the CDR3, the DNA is TGTGCCAGCAGCCCCGCCGGGGCCCCTTCCTCCTACGAGCAGTACTTC. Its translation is CASSPAGAPSSYEQYF.

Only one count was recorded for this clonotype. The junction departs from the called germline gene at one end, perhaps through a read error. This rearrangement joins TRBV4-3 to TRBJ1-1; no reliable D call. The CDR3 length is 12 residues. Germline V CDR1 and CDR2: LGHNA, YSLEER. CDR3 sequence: CASSQGYTGAFF. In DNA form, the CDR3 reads TGCGCCAGCAGCCAAGGGTACACTGGAGCTTTCTTT.